This paragraph reports one TCR beta chain. Its cognate antigen is unknown. Sequencing used immunoSEQ multiplex PCR; TCRdb keeps in-frame clones, though not all of them. The sample shows 110,000 to 150,000 clones, roughly 93% of them seen only once. This record comes from a study of T cell responses to AZD1222 COVID-19 vaccine. Broader study findings: Baseline seropositivity characterized only 5 or 6 AZD1222 recipients.

This CDR3 is 13 amino acids long. Deletions cut 1 base from V and 3 bases from J, with 8 bases between. The germline gives CDR1 SGHRS, CDR2 YFSETQ. V is TRBV5-1 and J is TRBJ2-7; maybe TRBD1 (5 bases). The clonotype comes from an adult who received the AZD1222 COVID-19 vaccine. The sequencing here drew on peripheral blood, taken 28 days after the second AZD1222 dose. The CDR3 region is CASSLQGFYEQYF. CDR3 coding DNA: TGCGCCAGCAGCTTGCAGGGTTTCTACGAGCAGTACTTC.